This record covers a single T cell receptor (beta chain). The TCR beta cDNA came from 5'RACE template switching with UMIs. TCRdb reworked the 5' RACE reads into one entry per CDR3 protein, no DNA. The listing records approximately 550,000 distinct CDR3 sequences. This entry is derived from a study of T cells expressing NK-cell markers. The wider study: Repertoire data for TCR beta were derived from sorted T cells (CD3+CD56+NKG2C+, CD3+CD56+NKG2C- and CD3+CD56-NKG2C+). The sequencing cohort of eight donors included seven HCMV-seropositive individuals and one seronegative individual.

This CDR3 has 15 residues. The sequenced material came from blood T cells: a sorted CD56 or NKG2C T cell subset, CD4+ or CD8+ T cells, or bulk PBMC T cells (not recorded which). The receptor's source is a man younger than 30 in good health. The chain couples TRBV12-3 or TRBV12-4 to TRBJ2-7; TCRdb's D gene call, TRBD2, goes unchecked for lack of DNA. CDR3 protein: CASTKEGLSLNEQYF.